The clone carrying this T cell receptor beta chain was seen more than once but under ten times. Its specificity is not known. The source of the sample is a study of beta chain features in type 1 diabetes. There are 15 residues in the CDR3. The germline V gene encodes CDR1 MDHEN and CDR2 SYDVKM. V lost 4 bases and J 2 bases, leaving 13 bases between the germline ends. Study-level findings and limits: Type 1 diabetes patients had TCRB CDR3s that were shorter (moderately but significantly so) in all four CD4+ subsets.

The authors reverse transcribed all of the isolated RNA, so sequencing captured expressed TCRB transcripts. Measured with immunoSEQ multiplex PCR; TCRdb has only the in-frame clones, and not every one. The data show just under 150,000 clones, approximately 13% seen once. The sequence came from a man younger than 35 with type 1 diabetes. The V and J genes are TRBV28 and TRBJ2-3; TRBD1 might be the D (5 bases). The specimen sequenced was central memory CD4+ T cells from blood. The CDR3 sequence is CASSSTDPLTDTQYF. CDR3 bases: TGTGCCAGCAGTTCGACAGATCCTCTCACAGATACGCAGTATTTT.